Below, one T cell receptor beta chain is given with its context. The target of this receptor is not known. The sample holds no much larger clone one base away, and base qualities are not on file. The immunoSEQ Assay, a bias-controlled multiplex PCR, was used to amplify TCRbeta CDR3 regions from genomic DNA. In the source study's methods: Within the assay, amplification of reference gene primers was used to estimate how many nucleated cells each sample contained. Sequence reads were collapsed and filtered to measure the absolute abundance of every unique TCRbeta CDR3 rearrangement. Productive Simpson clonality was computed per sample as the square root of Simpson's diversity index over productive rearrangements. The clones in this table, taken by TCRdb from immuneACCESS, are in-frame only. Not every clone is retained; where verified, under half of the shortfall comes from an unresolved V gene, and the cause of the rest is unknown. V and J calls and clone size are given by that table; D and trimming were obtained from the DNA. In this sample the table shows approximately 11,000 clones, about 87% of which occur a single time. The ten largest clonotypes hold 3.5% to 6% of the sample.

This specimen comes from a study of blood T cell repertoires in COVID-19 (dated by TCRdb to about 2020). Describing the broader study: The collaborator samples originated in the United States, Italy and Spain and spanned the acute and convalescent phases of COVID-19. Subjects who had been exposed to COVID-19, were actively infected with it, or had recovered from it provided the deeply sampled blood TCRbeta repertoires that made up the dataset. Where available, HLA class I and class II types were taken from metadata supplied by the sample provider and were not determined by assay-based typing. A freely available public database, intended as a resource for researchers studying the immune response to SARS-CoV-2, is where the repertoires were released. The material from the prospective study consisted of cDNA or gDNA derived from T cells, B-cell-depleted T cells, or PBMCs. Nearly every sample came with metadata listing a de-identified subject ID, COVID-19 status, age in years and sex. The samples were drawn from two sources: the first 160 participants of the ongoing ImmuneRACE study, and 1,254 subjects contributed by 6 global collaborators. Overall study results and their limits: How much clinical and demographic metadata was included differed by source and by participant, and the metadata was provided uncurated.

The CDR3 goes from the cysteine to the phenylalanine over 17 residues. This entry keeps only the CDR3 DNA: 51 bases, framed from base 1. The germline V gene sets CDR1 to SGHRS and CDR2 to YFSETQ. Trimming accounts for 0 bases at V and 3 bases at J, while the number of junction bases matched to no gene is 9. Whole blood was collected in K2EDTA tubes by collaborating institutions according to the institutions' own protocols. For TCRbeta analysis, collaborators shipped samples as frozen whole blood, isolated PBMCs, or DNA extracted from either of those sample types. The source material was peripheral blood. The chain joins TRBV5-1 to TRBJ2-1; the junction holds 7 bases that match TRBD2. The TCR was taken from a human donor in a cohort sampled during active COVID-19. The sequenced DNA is TGCGCCAGCAGCTTGGCCCCCTCGGCTAGCGGCTACAATGAGCAGTTCTTC. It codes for CASSLAPSASGYNEQFF. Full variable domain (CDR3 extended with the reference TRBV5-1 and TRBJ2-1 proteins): KAGVTQTPRYLIKTRGQQVTLSCSPISGHRSVSWYQQTPGQGLQFLFEYFSETQRNKGNFPGRFSGRQFSNSRSEMNVSTLELGDSALYLCASSLAPSASGYNEQFFGPGTRLTVL.